This is a list of T cell receptor beta chains from one sample in a study of blood T cell repertoires in COVID-19. Assay used: immunoSEQ multiplex PCR; TCRdb lists only in-frame clones, some missing. The sample yields around 72,000 clones, over 75% seen once. What was sequenced was peripheral blood. Receptors originate from a man between 65 and 85 years old with active or convalescent COVID-19. The CDR3 runs from the conserved cysteine through the conserved F or W. D genes are given only for firm matches. Size tells how often a clone was seen (once, few, many) or the class of an expanded clone, and some rows leave it out.

>TRBD2|NA|TRBV15|TRBJ2-3
CATSRASGPHYF
TGTGCCACCAGCAGAGCTAGCGGGCCCCATTATTTT
>NA|NA|TRBV30|TRBJ2-7
CAWSRQGDEQYF
TGTGCCTGGAGTAGGCAGGGCGACGAGCAGTACTTC
>NA|once|TRBV28|TRBJ2-7
CASNEGVFEQYF
TGTGCCAGCAACGAGGGCGTCTTCGAGCAGTACTTC
>TRBD1|NA|TRBV25-1|TRBJ1-2
CASSYGTAYGYTF
TGTGCCAGCAGCTACGGGACAGCCTATGGCTACACCTTC
>TRBD1|NA|TRBV7-2|TRBJ1-4
CASSLVTGANEKLFF
TGTGCCAGCAGCTTAGTGACAGGGGCTAATGAAAAACTGTTTTTT
>TRBD1|NA|TRBV10-3|TRBJ1-4
CAISAPPSGTGSEKLFF
TGTGCCATCAGTGCACCACCGTCCGGGACAGGGAGTGAAAAACTGTTTTTT
>NA|NA|TRBV5-1|TRBJ1-2
CASSLVGGRSNGYTF
TGCGCCAGCAGCTTGGTTGGTGGCAGATCAAATGGCTACACCTTC
>TRBD2|NA|TRBV4-2|TRBJ2-3
CASSQEGTSGYTDTQYF
TGTGCCAGCAGCCAAGAAGGAACTAGCGGATACACAGATACGCAGTATTTT
>TRBD1|NA|TRBV5-6|TRBJ2-7
CASSPGTGVYEQYF
TGTGCCAGCAGCCCTGGGACAGGGGTCTACGAGCAGTACTTC
>TRBD2|NA|TRBV30|TRBJ2-1
CAWSGRASGRQSYNEQFF
TGTGCCTGGAGTGGACGGGCTAGCGGGAGGCAATCCTACAATGAGCAGTTCTTC
>TRBD1|medium-sized|TRBV4-3|TRBJ1-2
CASSQELQGAYGYTF
TGCGCCAGCAGCCAAGAATTACAGGGGGCCTATGGCTACACCTTC
>NA|NA|TRBV19|TRBJ2-6
CASSIGTSGANVLTF
TGTGCCAGTAGTATAGGGACTTCTGGGGCCAACGTCCTGACTTTC
>TRBD1|NA|TRBV2|TRBJ2-7
CASRGTGGEQYF
TGTGCCAGCAGGGGGACAGGGGGTGAGCAGTACTTC
>NA|NA|TRBV30|TRBJ1-2
CAWGTGLQGYTF
TGTGCCTGGGGCACAGGGCTACAGGGCTACACCTTC
>TRBD2|NA|TRBV7-3|TRBJ2-1
CASSSGGSSYNEQFF
TGTGCCAGCAGCTCAGGCGGGAGTTCCTACAATGAGCAGTTCTTC
>TRBD2|few|TRBV29-1|TRBJ2-5
CSVGLATRETQYF
TGCAGCGTGGGACTAGCCACCAGAGAGACCCAGTACTTC
>NA|NA|TRBV18|TRBJ2-5
CASSPGQEETQYF
TGTGCCAGCTCACCGGGCCAAGAAGAGACCCAGTACTTC
>TRBD2|NA|TRBV24-1|TRBJ2-3
CATSDWGSGRYQDTQYF
TGTGCCACCAGTGATTGGGGTAGCGGGAGGTATCAAGATACGCAGTATTTT
>TRBD1|NA|TRBV7-9|TRBJ2-2
CASGRTGDAGELFF
TGTGCCAGCGGAAGGACAGGGGATGCCGGGGAGCTGTTTTTT
>NA|NA|TRBV7-9|TRBJ1-1
CASSPPGAGTEAFF
TGTGCCAGCAGCCCTCCAGGGGCGGGCACTGAAGCTTTCTTT
>TRBD2|NA|TRBV9|TRBJ2-7
CASSVATSSEQYF
TGTGCCAGCAGCGTAGCGACTAGCAGCGAGCAGTACTTC
>NA|NA|TRBV28|TRBJ2-7
CASSFPAMGGQYF
TGTGCCAGCAGTTTCCCAGCAATGGGGGGGCAGTACTTC
>TRBD2|NA|TRBV3-1/TRBV3-2|TRBJ2-3
CASSPGLAGTDTQYF
TGTGCCAGCAGCCCTGGACTAGCGGGCACAGATACGCAGTATTTT
>NA|NA|TRBV21-1|TRBJ1-1
CASPPVGGHKAEAFF
TGTGCCAGCCCTCCTGTAGGCGGACATAAAGCTGAAGCTTTCTTT
>TRBD2|NA|TRBV7-2|TRBJ2-7
CASSMTSGDEQYF
TGTGCCAGCAGCATGACTAGCGGGGACGAGCAGTACTTC
>NA|NA|TRBV28|TRBJ2-1
CASSLSASITYNEQFF
TGTGCCAGCAGTTTATCGGCTAGCATTACCTACAATGAGCAGTTCTTC
>TRBD1|few|TRBV4-1|TRBJ2-7
CASSQYPTGNYEQYF
TGCGCCAGCAGCCAGTACCCGACAGGGAACTACGAGCAGTACTTC
>NA|NA|TRBV5-6|TRBJ1-1
CASSSGGLTEAFF
TGTGCCAGCAGCTCGGGGGGTTTGACTGAAGCTTTCTTT
>TRBD1|NA|TRBV7-9|TRBJ1-2
CASSSWRTGGVFGYTF
TGTGCCAGCAGCTCGTGGCGGACAGGGGGCGTCTTTGGCTACACCTTC
>TRBD1|once|TRBV6-5|TRBJ2-3
CASSSPGQGTDTQYF
TGTGCCAGCAGTTCACCGGGACAGGGCACAGATACGCAGTATTTT
>NA|NA|TRBV18|TRBJ1-5
CASSPLGVEGQPQHF
TGTGCCAGCTCACCACTCGGGGTTGAAGGGCAGCCCCAGCATTTT
>NA|NA|TRBV27|TRBJ1-1
CASSLTFSRGEAFF
TGTGCCAGCAGTTTAACCTTTAGCCGAGGGGAAGCTTTCTTT
>TRBD1|NA|TRBV9|TRBJ1-1
CASSVGPPGTGMNTEAFF
TGTGCCAGCAGCGTAGGACCCCCCGGGACAGGGATGAACACTGAAGCTTTCTTT